This T cell receptor (beta chain) derives from a study of shared clonotypes between healthy human individuals. Findings of the study overall: Blood was the sole source, and tissue repertoires probably differ.

The deep-level immunoSEQ assay was used. Every subset had its genomic DNA shared out evenly among several immunoSEQ plates. Method: immunoSEQ multiplex PCR; TCRdb's copy keeps in-frame clones and lacks some. The table records more than 450,000 clones, 79% of them present only once. This CDR3 is built from 15 residues. With 3 bases removed from V and 8 bases from J, the gap between germline ends came to 19 bases. Germline CDR1 MGHDK, CDR2 SYGVNS. There were only Caucasian adults among the donors, and all lived in Nashville, Tennessee. Note on this clone: Its antigen is unidentified.

The chain uses TRBV25-1 and TRBJ1-2; no definite D call. The source material was PBMCs. The receptor was isolated from a woman in her forties in good health. Some clones in this sample may be carry-over from other donors' samples. The CDR3 DNA reads as TGTGCCAGCAGTGACTCTACCGTCCCGGGGAGGGGCTACACCTTC. Its protein is CASSDSTVPGRGYTF.